These 23 T cell receptor beta chains were sequenced from one sample in a study of shared clonotypes between healthy human individuals. TCRdb keeps only in-frame clones here, not all; method: immunoSEQ multiplex PCR. The sample has 2 million to 2.5 million clones, approximately 93% seen once. Sequencing was done on a sample of naive CD4+ T cells from PBMCs. Subset described: CD45RA+ positively selected. These receptor sequences come from a man aged 18-30 years in good health. Some clones in this sample may be carry-over from other donors' samples.

The CDR3 nucleotides are TGTGCCAGCTCACCGAGGCCTCCTGGGGCCAACGTCCTGACTTTC. Protein product: CASSPRPPGANVLTF. The rearrangement links TRBV18 to TRBJ2-6; D gene unclear. V shed 3 bases and J shed 2 bases, with 8 bases lying between them. The CDR3 runs 15 residues. Germline V gene data show CDR1 as KGHSH and CDR2 as LQKENI. The full variable domain, with the rest looked up from reference TRBV18 and TRBJ2-6, is NAGVMQNPRHLVRRRGQEARLRCSPMKGHSHVYWYRQLPEEGLKFMVYLQKENIIDESGMPKERFSAEFPKEGPSILRIQQVVRGDSAAYFCASSPRPPGANVLTFGAGSRLTVL.

J is TRBJ1-1 and V is TRBV7-9, with D perhaps TRBD1 (6 bases). Germline-derived CDR1 and CDR2 are SEHNR and FQNEAQ (reference sequence). V was trimmed by 5 bases and J by 3 bases, leaving 28 bases between them. This CDR3 is built from 19 residues. CDR3 region: CASSPQSRGIGTPDTEAFF. DNA for the CDR3: TGTGCCAGCAGCCCCCAAAGCAGGGGTATAGGCACTCCTGACACTGAAGCTTTCTTT.

The chain couples TRBV7-9 to TRBJ2-1; D is uncertain. This CDR3 region has 15 residues. Trimming stripped 5 bases from V and 6 bases from J, with 17 bases between. Per the germline V gene, CDR1 is SEHNR and CDR2 is FQNEAQ (reference sequence). The CDR3 sequence: CASSPFSRAGNEQFF. The CDR3 coding sequence is TGTGCCAGCAGCCCCTTTAGTCGAGCCGGCAATGAGCAGTTCTTC.

The J gene is TRBJ2-1, the V gene TRBV10-3; D unclear. CDR1 and CDR2 (germline): ENHRY, SYGVKD. V was pared by 0 bases and J by 13 bases, with 16 bases between. CDR3 length equals 14 residues. This CDR3 is CAISESSKSPSQFF. For the CDR3, the DNA is TGTGCCATCAGTGAGTCCTCCAAATCTCCGTCTCAGTTCTTC.

The V gene is TRBV7-2, the J gene TRBJ1-4; possible D gene TRBD1, 5 bases. The V gene's germline CDR1 is SGHTA and CDR2 FQGNSA. The CDR3 covers 12 residues. V was clipped by 5 bases and J by 12 bases, with 13 bases between them. The CDR3 DNA reads TGTGCCAGCAGCCCCCCCGGGGGAGAACTGTTTTTT. Translating it yields CASSPPGGELFF.

The chain recombines TRBV5-1 with TRBJ2-1, with 8 bases fitting TRBD1. V lost 4 bases to trimming and J lost 6 bases; unmatched junction nucleotides: 9. This CDR3 region has 15 residues. Germline-derived CDR1 and CDR2 are SGHRS and YFSETQ. The DNA of the CDR3 is TGCGCCAGCAGCCCGACAGGGGTTTCCCTCAATGAGCAGTTCTTC. Translated: CASSPTGVSLNEQFF.

This clone appeared once. The chain recombines TRBV29-1 with TRBJ2-1; 9 bases fit TRBD1. Losses at the gene ends were 7 bases for V and 10 bases for J; bases not matched to a gene: 8. This CDR3 comprises 12 residues. CDR1 and CDR2 (germline): SQVTM, ANQGSEA. The CDR3 DNA is TGCAGCGAAGAACAGGGGGCCCGGGAGCAGTTCTTC. Its protein is CSEEQGAREQFF.

Worth noting for this clone: This same CDR3 is encoded by further DNA sequences in the sample. V gene TRBV7-9 combines with J gene TRBJ2-5; 9 bases match TRBD1. V was clipped by 4 bases and J by 5 bases; unmatched bases: 5. CDR1 and CDR2 (germline): SEHNR, FQNEAQ (reference sequence). The CDR3 extends over 14 amino acids. The CDR3 nucleotides are TGTGCCAGCAGCTCACAGGGGGCACGGGAGACCCAGTACTTC. Encoded protein: CASSSQGARETQYF.

The CDR3 sequence: CAWRVKGLAGYEQYF. DNA for the CDR3: TGTGCCTGGAGGGTAAAGGGACTAGCGGGGTACGAGCAGTACTTC. The chain uses TRBV30 and TRBJ2-7; 13 bases map to TRBD2. Germline assignment: CDR1 GTSNPN and CDR2 SVGIG (reference sequence). The CDR3 length is 15 residues. Trimming at V came to 3 bases and at J to 4 bases, leaving 6 bases not matched to a gene.

The rearrangement uses TRBV7-9 and TRBJ2-7; tentative D call: TRBD1 (5 bases). V was shortened by 5 bases and J by 2 bases, with 13 bases between the two germline ends. Germline CDR1 is SEHNR and CDR2 is FQNEAQ (reference sequence). This CDR3 region has 14 residues. CDR3 loop: CASSDTGSTYEQYF. The CDR3 DNA reads TGTGCCAGCAGCGACACAGGTTCTACCTACGAGCAGTACTTC.

This clone was counted only a few times. CDR3 loop: CASGQGYGQPQHF. Written as DNA, the CDR3 is TGTGCCAGCGGACAGGGATATGGTCAGCCCCAGCATTTT. The V and J genes are TRBV27 and TRBJ1-5; 8 bases are shared with TRBD1. Germline CDR1 reads MNHEY; CDR2 reads SMNVEV (reference sequence). CDR3 size: 13 residues. Trimming cost V 8 bases and J 6 bases; bases outside gene matches: 6.

V usage is TRBV7-3 and J usage is TRBJ1-1, with 7 bases lining up with TRBD1. The V and J ends lost 3 bases and 0 bases, in that order; junction bases with no gene match: 7. Germline CDR1 reads SGHTA; CDR2 reads FQGTGA. The CDR3 extends over 16 amino acids. The CDR3 loop is CASSLATGAMNTEAFF. CDR3 bases: TGTGCCAGCAGCTTGGCTACAGGGGCAATGAACACTGAAGCTTTCTTT.

This rearrangement joins TRBV6-1 to TRBJ1-5; D perhaps matches TRBD1 (6 bases). CDR3 length: 13 amino acids. Trimming pared 1 base from V and 14 bases from J, leaving 15 bases between. CDR1 is MNHNS and CDR2 is SASEGT in the germline V gene. Here the CDR3 reads CASSEVGQGYEHF. The DNA of the CDR3 is TGTGCCAGCAGTGAAGTTGGGCAGGGGTATGAGCATTTT.

This sequence joins TRBV21-1 and TRBJ2-5; the D segment call TRBD1 is taken from the table without a DNA check. TRBV21-1 is a documented pseudogene. There are 17 residues in the CDR3. CDR3 residues: CASSKAQSGKGRETQYF. CDR3 bases: TGTGCCAGCAGCAAAGCCCAATCAGGGAAGGGGCGAGAGACCCAGTACTTC.

This clone was counted a few times. This rearrangement joins TRBV7-8 to TRBJ1-4; 8 bases map to TRBD1. Germline V gives CDR1 SGHVS, CDR2 FQNEAQ. CDR3 length equals 15 residues. V lost 1 base and J lost 7; bases outside the gene matches: 5. CDR3 region: CASSLGQGLGEKLFF. Here the CDR3 DNA reads TGTGCCAGCAGCTTAGGACAGGGGTTGGGTGAAAAACTGTTTTTT. The full variable domain, in which reference TRBV7-8 and TRBJ1-4 provide the parts outside the CDR3, is GAGVSQSPRYKVAKRGQDVALRCDPISGHVSLFWYQQALGQGPEFLTYFQNEAQLDKSGLPSDRFFAERPEGSVSTLKIQRTQQEDSAVYLCASSLGQGLGEKLFFGSGTQLSVL.

V is TRBV6-5 and J is TRBJ1-3; D possibly corresponds to TRBD1 (6 bases). Between the trimmed V and J ends, which lost 4 bases and 1 base, there was a span of 8 bases. Germline V gene lookup returns CDR1 MNHEY and CDR2 SVGAGI. This CDR3 region has 14 residues. The CDR3 sequence: CASSSGHSGNTIYF. In nucleotides, the CDR3 is TGTGCCAGCAGTTCGGGACATTCTGGAAACACCATATATTTT.

The chain combines TRBV15 with TRBJ1-5; tentative D call: TRBD1 (6 bases). The germline V and J ends were trimmed by 0 bases and 5 bases, with 11 bases remaining between them. From germline, CDR1 is LNHNV and CDR2 YYDKDF (reference sequence). The CDR3 is made up of 15 amino acids. This CDR3 is CATSRDGGGYQPQHF. DNA of the CDR3: TGTGCCACCAGCAGAGATGGGGGGGGCTATCAGCCCCAGCATTTT.

V is TRBV2 and J is TRBJ2-7; D remains ambiguous. Trimming stripped 6 bases from V and 4 bases from J, with 7 bases between. There are 11 residues in the CDR3. CDR1 and CDR2 (germline): SNHLY, FYNNEI. In DNA, the CDR3 is TGTGCCAGCAGGGTGCGATACGAGCAGTACTTC. Its translation: CASRVRYEQYF.

V gene TRBV6-6 combines with J gene TRBJ2-3, with D possibly TRBD1 on 8 matching bases. The CDR3 spans 15 residues. V dropped 4 bases and J dropped 0 bases, with 11 bases sitting between them. Germline CDR1 is MNHNY and CDR2 is SVGAGI (reference sequence). CDR3 coding DNA: TGTGCCAGCAGTTTACAGGGGGGGAGCACAGATACGCAGTATTTT. Residues: CASSLQGGSTDTQYF.

This clone was detected once. This chain links TRBV23-1 with TRBJ2-6; unclear D gene. TRBV23-1 falls under the ORF class, with uncertain function. V lost 1 base and J 0 bases, leaving 10 bases between the germline ends. The CDR3 extends over 17 amino acids. The DNA of the CDR3 is TGCGCCAGCAGTCAATACGGTCCCAGCTCTGGGGCCAACGTCCTGACTTTC. Translation gives CASSQYGPSSGANVLTF.

The chain combines TRBV6-5 with TRBJ2-3; D is perhaps TRBD2 (6 bases). The CDR3 spans 15 residues. V lost 5 bases, J lost 4 bases, and 16 bases lay in between. Germline CDR1 is MNHEY and CDR2 is SVGAGI. The CDR3 bases are TGTGCCAGCAGTCGGGCTAGCGTACGCTCAGATACGCAGTATTTT. This sequence encodes CASSRASVRSDTQYF.

The chain employs TRBV28 and TRBJ1-2; D is unresolved. V was pared by 3 bases and J by 4 bases, with 9 bases between. The CDR3 contains 13 residues. Germline V gene sequence: CDR1 MDHEN, CDR2 SYDVKM. The CDR3 DNA follows: TGTGCCAGCAGTTTCAGAGATGGCTATGGCTACACCTTC. This sequence encodes CASSFRDGYGYTF.

The V and J genes are TRBV6-6 and TRBJ2-7; 10 bases fit TRBD1. CDR3 length: 14 amino acids. Trimming at V came to 6 bases and at J to 5 bases, leaving 7 bases not matched to a gene. Germline V gene sequence: CDR1 MNHNY, CDR2 SVGAGI (reference sequence). CDR3 in amino acids: CASSRDRGNHEQYF. The CDR3 DNA follows: TGTGCCAGCAGCCGGGACAGGGGCAATCACGAGCAGTACTTC.